This T cell receptor beta chain was captured by sequencing in a study of blood T cell repertoires in COVID-19. About the study: COVID-19 samples from acute and convalescent phases originated in the United States, Italy and Spain. The cDNA or gDNA used as material had been derived from T cells, B-cell-depleted T cells, or PBMCs.

In the authors' methods: Reference gene primer amplification gave nucleated cell count estimates. The repertoire was sequenced with immunoSEQ multiplex PCR; TCRdb's copy has only in-frame clones and lacks some. That table gives V, J and clone size, and the DNA gave D and trimming. The sample records some 68,000 clones, approximately 87% being singletons. Trimming took 6 bases from V and 4 from J, leaving 22 bases between them. The germline gives CDR1 SGHRS, CDR2 YFSETQ. This CDR3 is 16 amino acids long. The sequence was obtained from a man aged 45 to 65 with active COVID-19. The specimen sequenced was peripheral blood. V usage is TRBV5-1 and J usage is TRBJ1-1, with D hard to call. DNA for the CDR3: TGCGCCAGCACGGCCAAGCCGGGGTCGTCGGCCACTGAAGCTTTCTTT. This translates into CASTAKPGSSATEAFF.